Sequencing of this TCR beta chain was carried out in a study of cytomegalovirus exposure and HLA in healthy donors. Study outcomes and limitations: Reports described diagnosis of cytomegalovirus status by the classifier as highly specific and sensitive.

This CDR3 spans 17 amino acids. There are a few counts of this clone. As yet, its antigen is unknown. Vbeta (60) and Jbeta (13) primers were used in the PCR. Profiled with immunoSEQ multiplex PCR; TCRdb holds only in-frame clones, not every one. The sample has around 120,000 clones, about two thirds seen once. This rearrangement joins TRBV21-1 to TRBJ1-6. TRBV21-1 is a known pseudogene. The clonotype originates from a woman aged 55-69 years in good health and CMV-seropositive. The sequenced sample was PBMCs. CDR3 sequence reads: CASSKDFTEGPNSPLHF. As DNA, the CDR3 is TGTGCCAGCAGCAAAGACTTTACGGAGGGTCCTAATTCACCCCTCCACTTT.